The clone carrying this T cell receptor (beta chain) was counted ten times or more. The antigen is unknown. This specimen belongs to a study of T-cell reconstitution after alpha-beta-depleted transplantation in children. Whole-study findings and limits: Alpha-beta T cells about two months after transplant reportedly derived from several hundred expanded graft clones. A year had passed since transplant, and T-cell counts and diversity by then came mostly from newly produced T cells.

TCRbeta library construction was performed incorporating unique molecular identifiers. TCRdb re-called the PCR reads with MiXCR, one entry per CDR3 protein. The sample carries 95,000 to 120,000 distinct CDR3 sequences, around 6.4% recorded once. With 0 bases removed from V and 9 bases from J, the gap between germline ends came to 16 bases. CDR1 and CDR2 (germline): SGHDT, YYEEEE. This CDR3 spans 15 amino acids. The input for sequencing was PBMCs, mostly from graft donor cells, taken 360 days after TCRalphabeta/CD19-depleted stem cell transplant. The rearrangement joins TRBV5-6 to TRBJ2-1; possibly TRBD2 for D (7 bases). This sequence originates from a male patient between 2 and 15 years old who had a stem cell transplant for acute lymphoblastic leukemia, so the T cells may come from the graft donor. The CDR3 protein is CASSLEARGPPEQFF. The CDR3 DNA reads TGTGCCAGCAGCTTGGAGGCGCGGGGGCCCCCTGAGCAGTTCTTC.